The clone carrying this T cell receptor (beta chain) was counted at least ten times. The antigen is unknown. Deletions cut 3 bases from V and 2 bases from J, with 11 bases between. The germline V gene encodes CDR1 LNHDA and CDR2 SQIVND (reference sequence). CDR3 size: 14 residues. This specimen comes from a study of CD8+CD57+ T cells in acquired aplastic anemia. Study in general: The mean DNA yield obtained from sorted CD4+ and CD8+ cells came to roughly 3.4 ug. Study findings and constraints: Researchers report that around 31 CD8+ CDR3 sequences appeared in both patients and controls.

All sequencing subjects had displayed CD8+CD57+ cell expansion on flow cytometry. Untreated patients provided the blood samples, with no therapy given before sampling. The use of genomic DNA as template underpinned the TCR beta VDJ and CDR3 profiling. TCRdb ran MiXCR on the reads and lists one entry per CDR3 protein. The sample has under 200,000 distinct CDR3 sequences, 47% seen once. The sequence was obtained from a human donor with aplastic anemia. The V call is TRBV19, the J call TRBJ2-7; possibly TRBD1 for D (6 bases). Specimen: sorted CD4+, CD8+, or CD8+CD57+ T cells (not recorded which) from PBMCs. Here the CDR3 DNA reads TGTGCCAGTAGTATCGACAGGTCAGCCTACGAGCAGTACTTC. It is translated as CASSIDRSAYEQYF.